This passage covers 15 T cell receptor beta chains from one sample sequenced in a study of shared clonotypes between healthy human individuals. Clones were read by immunoSEQ multiplex PCR, and TCRdb kept only the in-frame ones, dropping some. Of about 2 million clones listed, approximately 95% are singletons. CD8 cells classed as naive were CD45RO-negative and positively selected for CCR7, excluding terminally differentiated effector memory CD45RA+ cells. Sequencing was carried out using naive CD8+ T cells sorted from blood. The receptors shown here come from a man younger than 35 in good health.

The chain couples TRBV2 to TRBJ2-7; the match to TRBD2 covers 8 bases. V trimming: 8 bases; J trimming: 1 base; junction bases outside the gene matches: 7. The CDR3 consists of 14 residues. In germline, CDR1 is SNHLY, CDR2 FYNNEI. CDR3 coding DNA: TGTGCCAGCTTTTCCGGGGGGGAATCCTACGAGCAGTACTTC. Translated, it gives CASFSGGESYEQYF.

V is TRBV5-1 and J is TRBJ2-3; tentative D call: TRBD1 (5 bases). Germline assignment: CDR1 SGHRS and CDR2 YFSETQ. V shed 4 bases and J shed 0 bases, with 15 bases lying between them. The CDR3 is 16 residues long. This chain's CDR3 is CASSQEPGPSTDTQYF. The DNA for the CDR3 is TGCGCCAGCAGCCAAGAACCAGGGCCTAGCACAGATACGCAGTATTTT.

The chain recombines TRBV6-5 with TRBJ1-5; a possible D gene is TRBD1 (5 bases). Germline CDR1 and CDR2: MNHEY and SVGAGI. V shed 6 bases and J shed 2 bases, with 14 bases lying between them. CDR3 length: 15 amino acids. CDR3 loop: CASSLGAEGNQPQHF. The CDR3 DNA reads as TGTGCCAGCAGCCTCGGGGCAGAGGGCAATCAGCCCCAGCATTTT.

The V gene is TRBV9, the J gene TRBJ2-7, with D perhaps matching TRBD1 (6 bases). The CDR3 runs to 16 residues. In germline, CDR1 is SGDLS, CDR2 YYNGEE. The V end lost 0 bases, the J end lost 0 bases, and 13 bases lay between the germline ends. CDR3 DNA sequence: TGTGCCAGCAGCGTAGGAAGGGACACCCTCTCCTACGAGCAGTACTTC. It codes for CASSVGRDTLSYEQYF.

The rearrangement uses TRBV19 and TRBJ2-5; no firm D call. Trimming stripped 1 base from V and 7 bases from J, with 13 bases between. This CDR3 region has 14 residues. Germline V CDR1 and CDR2: LNHDA, SQIVND (reference sequence). This CDR3 reads CASSIGSFMGTQYF. The CDR3 DNA reads TGTGCCAGTAGTATAGGGTCTTTCATGGGGACCCAGTACTTC. Supplemented by reference TRBV19 and TRBJ2-5, the full variable domain reads DGGITQSPKYLFRKEGQNVTLSCEQNLNHDAMYWYRQDPGQGLRLIYYSQIVNDFQKGDIAEGYSVSREKKESFPLTVTSAQKNPTAFYLCASSIGSFMGTQYFGPGTRLLVL.

The rearrangement links TRBV15 to TRBJ2-7, with D perhaps given as TRBD1 or TRBD2 (5 bases each). The CDR3 has 16 amino acids. The V end was cut by 5 bases, the J end by 3 bases, with 20 bases between. Germline V gene data show CDR1 as LNHNV and CDR2 as YYDKDF (reference sequence). CDR3 sequence: CATSVTRGEGNYEQYF. The CDR3 coding sequence is TGTGCCACCAGCGTCACAAGGGGTGAGGGTAACTACGAGCAGTACTTC.

This chain joins TRBV7-8 and TRBJ2-5; D perhaps matches TRBD2 (6 bases). Germline loops: CDR1 SGHVS, CDR2 FQNEAQ. Trimming stripped 0 bases from V and 0 bases from J, with 17 bases between. This CDR3 region has 18 residues. The CDR3 DNA reads TGTGCCAGCAGCTTAGCGATGGCGGGGCATTCGTACCAAGAGACCCAGTACTTC. Its protein is CASSLAMAGHSYQETQYF.

In nucleotides, the CDR3 is TGTGCCAGTACTCCGGGACCCGGCGGGGAGCTGTTTTTT. This sequence encodes CASTPGPGGELFF. The rearrangement joins TRBV19 to TRBJ2-2, with D tentatively TRBD1 or TRBD2 (5 bases each). V was cut by 7 bases and J by 7 bases, with 13 bases left in between. The CDR3 has 13 amino acids. Germline lookup yields CDR1 LNHDA and CDR2 SQIVND (reference sequence). Looking up the rest from reference TRBV19 and TRBJ2-2 gives the full variable domain: DGGITQSPKYLFRKEGQNVTLSCEQNLNHDAMYWYRQDPGQGLRLIYYSQIVNDFQKGDIAEGYSVSREKKESFPLTVTSAQKNPTAFYLCASTPGPGGELFFGEGSRLTVL.

The chain is built from TRBV6-1 and TRBJ2-4; D gene ambiguous. CDR1 is MNHNS and CDR2 is SASEGT in the germline V gene. Trimming shortened V by 2 bases and J by 6 bases, and 20 bases separated the two germline ends. The CDR3 is 17 amino acids. The CDR3 sequence is CASSESPGSSGGNIQYF. The DNA for the CDR3 is TGTGCCAGCAGTGAATCCCCCGGTAGCTCTGGTGGAAACATTCAGTACTTC.

In the case of this clone: Distinct nucleotide sequences in the sample also encode this CDR3. The chain carries TRBV27 and TRBJ2-5; tentative D call: TRBD2 (6 bases). V was shortened by 2 bases and J by 1 base, with 8 bases between the two germline ends. The CDR3 contains 14 residues. Germline V CDR1 and CDR2: MNHEY, SMNVEV (reference sequence). CDR3 region: CASSLLGGQETQYF. The CDR3 DNA is TGTGCCAGCAGTTTACTGGGAGGCCAAGAGACCCAGTACTTC.

Turning to this clone: The same CDR3 also results from other DNA sequences found in this sample. J is TRBJ2-7 and V is TRBV5-1; D is uncertain. V gave up 2 bases and J gave up 1 base, with 7 bases separating them. The CDR3 is made up of 13 amino acids. Germline V gene sequence: CDR1 SGHRS, CDR2 YFSETQ. The CDR3 nucleotides are TGCGCCAGCAGCTTAGGTTCATCCTACGAGCAGTACTTC. Translating it yields CASSLGSSYEQYF. Full variable domain (missing parts from reference TRBV5-1 and TRBJ2-7): KAGVTQTPRYLIKTRGQQVTLSCSPISGHRSVSWYQQTPGQGLQFLFEYFSETQRNKGNFPGRFSGRQFSNSRSEMNVSTLELGDSALYLCASSLGSSYEQYFGPGTRLTVT.

This clone was seen a few times. The sample carries other DNA sequences with the same CDR3. The rearrangement links TRBV7-6 to TRBJ1-6, with a weak D call TRBD1 (5 bases). This CDR3 region has 14 residues. The germline V gene encodes CDR1 SGHVS and CDR2 FNYEAQ. V lost 5 bases and J lost 8, with 13 bases in between. CDR3 residues: CASSARVPDSPLHF. The DNA of the CDR3 is TGTGCCAGCAGCGCCAGGGTTCCAGATTCACCCCTCCACTTT.

J is TRBJ2-5 and V is TRBV2; the D is unclear. The germline gives CDR1 SNHLY, CDR2 FYNNEI. The V gene lost 6 bases and the J gene lost 0 bases, with 17 bases spanning the gap. The CDR3 runs to 16 residues. The CDR3 loop is CASSPGSARYQETQYF. DNA of the CDR3: TGTGCCAGCAGCCCTGGGTCGGCCAGGTACCAAGAGACCCAGTACTTC.

The J gene is TRBJ1-1, the V gene TRBV14; no reliable D call. Germline V gene lookup returns CDR1 SGHDN and CDR2 FVKESK. This CDR3 region has 14 residues. Between the trimmed V and J ends, which lost 3 bases and 3 bases, there was a span of 11 bases. The CDR3 region is CASSQGTWDTEAFF. The CDR3 DNA sequence: TGTGCCAGCAGCCAGGGTACCTGGGACACTGAAGCTTTCTTT.

This sequence joins TRBV11-2 and TRBJ1-1; D possibly corresponds to TRBD1 (6 bases). The CDR3 spans 15 residues. Germline CDR1 SGHAT, CDR2 FQNNGV. Trimming took off 1 base at V and 1 base at J, with 10 bases between the two ends. CDR3 loop: CASSLGGGTNTEAFF. In DNA form, the CDR3 reads TGTGCCAGCAGCTTAGGAGGGGGGACGAACACTGAAGCTTTCTTT.